This TCR beta chain was profiled in a study of cytomegalovirus exposure and HLA in healthy donors. Primers included in the PCR were 60 Vbeta and 13 Jbeta primers. Here immunoSEQ multiplex PCR was the method, and the copy in TCRdb shows in-frame clones only, minus some. In the table there are 100,000 to 150,000 clones, about two thirds of which are singletons. CDR3 length equals 15 residues. The germline gives CDR1 MGHDK, CDR2 SYGVNS. Trimming cost V 1 base and J 4 bases; bases outside gene matches: 4. Material for sequencing was PBMCs. The rearrangement uses TRBV25-1 and TRBJ1-2, with TRBD1 matching over 9 bases. This clonotype originated in a young man in good health and CMV-seronegative. The CDR3 region has the DNA TGTGCCAGCAGTGAATCTAGGACAGGGGTCTATGGCTACACCTTC. This sequence encodes CASSESRTGVYGYTF.